These T cell receptor beta chains were read from a single sample in a study of blood T cell repertoires in COVID-19. Libraries were prepared by immunoSEQ multiplex PCR; TCRdb keeps only in-frame clonotypes and omits some of them. The sample shows about 52,000 clones, 89% of them seen only once. Sequencing was carried out using peripheral blood. The receptors shown here come from an elderly man with active or convalescent COVID-19. Both conserved end residues are part of each CDR3. D genes are given only for firm matches. Clone size, where shown, is once, few, many, or a class for clones that have expanded.

TRBJ2-7 | TRBV13 | TRBD2 | . | TGTGCCAGCAGCTCACCGACTAGCGGGACCTACGAGCAGTACTTC | CASSSPTSGTYEQYF
TRBJ2-7 | TRBV19 | . | . | TGTGCCAGTAGCACTCCGGGACTCCCGTACTACGAGCAGTACTTC | CASSTPGLPYYEQYF
TRBJ2-1 | TRBV7-9 | . | . | TGTGCCAGCAGCGTTGATAGACTAGGGAAGTTCTTC | CASSVDRLGKFF
TRBJ2-7 | TRBV5-1 | TRBD1 | . | TGCGCCAGCAGCTGGGGTGGACAGGGAGTTGGTCGGCAGTACTTC | CASSWGGQGVGRQYF
TRBJ2-2 | TRBV12-5 | TRBD1 | . | TGTGCTAGTGGTTTCAGACAGGGTGGCACCGGGGAGCTGTTTTTT | CASGFRQGGTGELFF
TRBJ2-7 | TRBV24-1 | . | few | TGTGCCACCAGTGATCCCCGGGGGGCCTCGTACGAGCAGTACTTC | CATSDPRGASYEQYF
TRBJ2-7 | TRBV4-3 | . | . | TGCGCCAGCAGCCAAGATTGGGACACAAGGACGTTCCACGAGCAGTACTTC | CASSQDWDTRTFHEQYF
TRBJ1-1 | TRBV9 | . | . | TGTGCCAGCAGCGTAGACGGGTTCGCTGAAGCTTTCTTT | CASSVDGFAEAFF
TRBJ1-1 | TRBV27 | . | . | TGTGCCAGCAGCCAACCCGGGAGAGGTACAAACACTGAAGCTTTCTTT | CASSQPGRGTNTEAFF
TRBJ1-4 | TRBV4-3 | . | . | TGCGCCAGCAGCCAAGATCAGGGGATTGGGGAAAAACTGTTTTTT | CASSQDQGIGEKLFF
TRBJ1-1 | TRBV4-3 | . | . | TGCGCCAGCAGCCAGGAAACAGGATACACTGAAGCTTTCTTT | CASSQETGYTEAFF
TRBJ1-2 | TRBV29-1 | . | . | TGCAGCGTCGGAACTGTGCGGGGTGGTTATGGCTACACCTTC | CSVGTVRGGYGYTF
TRBJ2-7 | TRBV28 | . | . | TGTGCCAGCAGTTTAAGGACAGTCGTGGTCTACGAGCAGTACTTC | CASSLRTVVVYEQYF
TRBJ2-7 | TRBV7-2 | TRBD2 | . | TGTGCCAGCAGCTCAAAGCGGGAAAGCGAGCAGTACTTC | CASSSKRESEQYF
TRBJ1-5 | TRBV6-5 | . | . | TGTGCCAGCAGCCAGGGACTGGAGCGGCCCCAGCATTTT | CASSQGLERPQHF
TRBJ2-5 | TRBV5-1 | . | . | TGCGCCAGCAGCCAATCGAGCCCAGAGACCCAGTACTTC | CASSQSSPETQYF
TRBJ1-1 | TRBV6-5 | . | . | TGTGCCAGCAGTTACTCCAGGGCAGGGAACACTGAAGCTTTCTTT | CASSYSRAGNTEAFF
TRBJ1-2 | TRBV11-2 | . | . | TGTGCCAGCGGACTAACCGGCGTGCCTGGCTACACCTTC | CASGLTGVPGYTF
TRBJ1-6 | TRBV5-1 | TRBD1 | . | TGCGCCAGCAGCGGCTCCTACAGGGGCTTGGATTCACCCCTCCACTTT | CASSGSYRGLDSPLHF
TRBJ2-3 | TRBV2 | TRBD2 | . | TGTGCCAGCAGTCCGAGCGGGAGGAACACAGATACGCAGTATTTT | CASSPSGRNTDTQYF
TRBJ2-1 | TRBV7-2 | . | . | TGTGCCAGCAGCTTAAACAGCAACAATGAGCAGTTCTTC | CASSLNSNNEQFF
TRBJ2-3 | TRBV28 | . | . | TGTGCCAGCAGTCCAAACTCCTTATCCGAGTATTTT | CASSPNSLSEYF
TRBJ2-2 | TRBV18 | . | few | TGTGCCAGCTCACCCGGAGGATTGGACGGGGAGCTGTTTTTT | CASSPGGLDGELFF
TRBJ2-7 | TRBV6-5 | TRBD1 | . | TGTGCCAGCAAATTACAGGGGGTCGGTCCCTACGAGCAGTACTTC | CASKLQGVGPYEQYF
TRBJ2-3 | TRBV11-2 | . | . | TGTGCCAGCAGCTTAGTTTCGGCGGCGCAGTATTTT | CASSLVSAAQYF
TRBJ1-3 | TRBV7-2 | . | once | TGTGCCAGCAGCTTAGCGGTCGGGTCTGGAAACACCATATATTTT | CASSLAVGSGNTIYF
TRBJ1-1 | TRBV3-1/TRBV3-2 | . | . | TGTGCCAGCAGCCAAGGCGTGAACACTGAAGCTTTCTTT | CASSQGVNTEAFF
TRBJ2-3 | TRBV23-1 | TRBD1 | once | TGCGCCAGCAGTCAATCAGGGGGCTGCCCAAGCACAGATACGCAGTATTTT | CASSQSGGCPSTDTQYF
TRBJ2-1 | TRBV30 | . | . | TGTGCCTGGAAAGGAGGGAGCTCCTACAATGAGCAGTTCTTC | CAWKGGSSYNEQFF
TRBJ1-5 | TRBV19 | TRBD1 | . | TGTGCCAGTAGTAGACGGGTGGGACAGGGCTATCAGCCCCAGCATTTT | CASSRRVGQGYQPQHF
TRBJ1-2 | TRBV6-5 | . | . | TGTGCCAGCAGTTACGCGGGGGGTAACTATGGCTACACCTTC | CASSYAGGNYGYTF
TRBJ1-2 | TRBV7-6 | TRBD1 | . | TGTGCCAGCAGCTATAGACAGGGGAGTAACTATGGCTACACCTTC | CASSYRQGSNYGYTF
TRBJ1-2 | TRBV28 | . | . | TGTGCCAGCAGTTTAGGGGGGATATATGGCTACACCTTC | CASSLGGIYGYTF